A single sample is the source of the 11 T cell receptor beta chains below, sequenced in a study of T cells in Graves' hyperthyroidism and ophthalmopathy. RNA transcripts were the template for amplifying TCR beta CDR3 regions. HTBI primers were used for first-round RT-PCR of the TCR CDR3. TCRdb re-derived calls from the multiplex PCR reads in MiXCR, one entry per CDR3 protein. Of hundreds of thousands of distinct CDR3 sequences detected, 16% appear once; the ten largest clones hold 18%. Sequencing was performed on blood. The receptors derive from a woman between 18 and 29 years old with Graves' hyperthyroidism.

The chain recombines TRBV4-3 with TRBJ2-3, with 8 bases lining up with TRBD2. V trimming: 6 bases; J trimming: 0 bases; junction bases outside the gene matches: 11. There are 17 residues in the CDR3. Germline CDR1 LGHNA, CDR2 YSLEER. The CDR3 nucleotides are TGCGCCAGCAGTCAATTGATAAGCGGGGGTAGCACAGATACGCAGTATTTT. It is translated as CASSQLISGGSTDTQYF.

This clonotype has a handful of counts. The rearrangement joins TRBV29-1 to TRBJ2-1, with 15 positions matching TRBD2. The CDR3 totals 15 residues. With 5 bases clipped from V and 6 bases from J, the junction kept 5 bases outside the gene matches. Germline CDR1 SQVTM, CDR2 ANQGSEA. The CDR3 region is CSVPRTSGRGNEQFF. The CDR3 region has the DNA TGCAGCGTTCCCAGGACTAGCGGGAGGGGCAATGAGCAGTTCTTC.

This clonotype was found many times. The V and J genes are TRBV7-2 and TRBJ2-5, with 11 bases lining up with TRBD2. Looked up from germline, CDR1 is SGHTA and CDR2 is FQGNSA. The CDR3 runs to 14 residues. With V trimmed by 5 bases and J by 5 bases, 4 bases remained unmatched. CDR3 sequence reads: CASSVTSGVETQYF. The CDR3 region has the DNA TGTGCCAGCAGCGTGACTAGCGGGGTTGAGACCCAGTACTTC.

This clonotype turned up a few times. This sequence joins TRBV20-1 and TRBJ1-4; TRBD1 agrees at 9 bases. V trimming: 5 bases; J trimming: 6 bases; junction bases outside the gene matches: 4. Germline V gene data show CDR1 as DFQATT and CDR2 as SNEGSKA (reference sequence). This CDR3 contains 13 residues. This CDR3 is CSAPDRGDEKLFF. DNA for the CDR3: TGCAGTGCTCCGGACAGGGGCGATGAAAAACTGTTTTTT.

J is TRBJ2-3 and V is TRBV10-2; the match to TRBD2 covers 11 bases. V was clipped by 8 bases and J by 5 bases; unmatched bases: 9. The CDR3 is 15 amino acids. The germline V gene encodes CDR1 WSHSY and CDR2 SAAADI. CDR3: CASASTSGSGDTQYF. The CDR3 region has the DNA TGCGCCAGCGCCTCAACTAGCGGGAGTGGAGATACGCAGTATTTT.

This clonotype was seen repeatedly, ten times or more. For the CDR3, the DNA is TGTGCCAGCAGCGCGCGGAGGTCCGGGGAGCTGTTTTTT. Its translation: CASSARRSGELFF. The chain is built from TRBV11-3 and TRBJ2-2; D perhaps matches TRBD2 (5 bases). Germline CDR1 reads SGHNT; CDR2 reads YENEEA. The CDR3 runs 13 residues. The V and J ends lost 5 bases and 6 bases respectively, with 10 bases between them.

This clonotype was counted only a few times. The chain uses TRBV7-2 and TRBJ2-3; the D is unclear. Trimming cost V 1 base and J 4 bases, with 9 bases left between them. The CDR3 has 14 amino acids. Germline V gene sequence: CDR1 SGHTA, CDR2 FQGNSA. CDR3 sequence (DNA): TGTGCCAGCAGCTTAGTCATGGTTTCAGATACGCAGTATTTT. Translation gives CASSLVMVSDTQYF. The full variable domain, with the rest looked up from reference TRBV7-2 and TRBJ2-3, is GAGVSQSPSNKVTEKGKDVELRCDPISGHTALYWYRQSLGQGLEFLIYFQGNSAPDKSGLPSDRFSAERTGGSVSTLTIQRTQQEDSAVYLCASSLVMVSDTQYFGPGTRLTVL.

This clonotype has a handful of counts. The V gene is TRBV5-1, the J gene TRBJ2-3, with D possibly matching TRBD1 (5 bases). Germline CDR1 reads SGHRS; CDR2 reads YFSETQ. Trimming pared 0 bases from V and 3 bases from J, leaving 14 bases between. There are 16 residues in the CDR3. The CDR3 coding sequence is TGCGCCAGCAGCTTGGGTGGGGCTATGATAACAGATACGCAGTATTTT. Protein sequence: CASSLGGAMITDTQYF.

This clonotype was counted many times. This rearrangement joins TRBV2 to TRBJ1-5; D is ambiguous. The CDR3 is made up of 12 amino acids. Germline CDR1 reads SNHLY; CDR2 reads FYNNEI. V was clipped by 3 bases and J by 2 bases, with 2 bases between them. This chain's CDR3 is CASSDGNQPQHF. The DNA for the CDR3 is TGTGCCAGCAGTGACGGCAATCAGCCCCAGCATTTT.

The rearrangement joins TRBV6-2 or TRBV6-3 to TRBJ2-3, with 7 bases fitting TRBD2. Losses at the gene ends were 2 bases for V and 3 bases for J; bases not matched to a gene: 14. The germline V gene has CDR1 MNHEY and CDR2 SVGEGT. This CDR3 region has 18 residues. The CDR3, as DNA: TGTGCCAGCAGTTACAAAACAACCGGACTAGTAAGAACAGATACGCAGTATTTT. This gives the protein CASSYKTTGLVRTDTQYF.

This clonotype was found a few times. The genes are TRBV28 and TRBJ1-4; D is unclear. V was clipped by 6 bases and J by 10 bases, with 15 bases between them. The CDR3 loop spans 13 amino acids. Per germline, CDR1 MDHEN and CDR2 SYDVKM. CDR3 sequence: CASRGKAYGKLFF. CDR3 in DNA: TGTGCCAGCAGGGGGAAGGCGTATGGAAAACTGTTTTTT.